The clone carrying this T cell receptor (beta chain) was counted a few times. Antigen unknown. Expressed TCRB transcripts were sequenced after all isolated RNA was converted to cDNA. The protocol was immunoSEQ multiplex PCR, while the TCRdb copy is restricted to in-frame clones and leaves out a portion. The table records 500,000 to 850,000 clones, over 11% of them present only once. The sample belongs to a study of beta chain features in type 1 diabetes. Study findings and constraints: Significant though moderate, a shortening of TCRB CDR3s appeared in all four CD4+ subsets of Type 1 diabetes patients. The cDNA sequencing approach could over-represent high-TCR-expressing cells.

There are 13 residues in the CDR3. Trimming removed 3 bases at V and 7 bases at J, with 13 bases between. CDR1 and CDR2 (germline): GTSNPN, SVGIG (reference sequence). Sequenced sample: naive CD4+ T cells from blood. The chain is built from TRBV30 and TRBJ1-5, with a tentative D call TRBD1 (6 bases). This receptor was taken from a man in his late teens or twenties with type 1 diabetes. The CDR3 bases are TGTGCCTGGAGCCACAGGGTTGGACAGCCCCAGCATTTT. This encodes CAWSHRVGQPQHF. Drawing the rest from reference TRBV30 and TRBJ1-5, the complete variable domain is SQTIHQWPATLVQPVGSPLSLECTVEGTSNPNLYWYRQAAGRGLQLLFYSVGIGQISSEVPQNLSASRPQDRQFILSSKKLLLSDSGFYLCAWSHRVGQPQHFGDGTRLSIL.